Listed below are T cell receptor beta chains from one sample, sequenced in a study of T-cell memory formation after mild COVID-19. TCRdb independently ran MiXCR on the 5' RACE reads; one entry per CDR3 protein. The data contain approximately 150,000 distinct CDR3 sequences, 10% to 15% of them singletons. Sequencing was performed on PBMCs or a T cell subset sorted from them (not recorded which). The receptors stem from a man aged 18 to 29 who had mild COVID-19 (a few samples of this study predate the infection). Cell type and time point are not known. Each CDR3 is given with its conserved first and last residue. Each record gives: D gene, V gene, J gene, clone size, CDR3 protein, CDR3 DNA. The D gene is left open where the match is weak. Clone sizes are given selectively: once, few, many, or a class where the clone is expanded.

-	TRBV14	TRBJ2-3	-	CASSPPGTMFTDTQYF	TGTGCCAGCAGCCCGCCCGGGACAATGTTCACAGATACGCAGTATTTT
-	TRBV7-6	TRBJ1-4	many	CASSRGGEKLFF	TGTGCCAGCAGCAGGGGAGGAGAAAAACTGTTTTTT
-	TRBV7-9	TRBJ1-5	many	CASSKASGNQPQHF	TGTGCCAGCAGTAAGGCCTCGGGGAATCAGCCCCAGCATTTT
-	TRBV4-3	TRBJ1-5	-	CASSQGPGTSNQPQHF	TGCGCCAGCAGCCAAGGTCCCGGGACGAGCAATCAGCCCCAGCATTTT
TRBD1	TRBV5-1	TRBJ2-5	-	CASSFQGAGTQYF	TGCGCCAGCAGCTTCCAGGGGGCAGGGACCCAGTACTTC
-	TRBV5-1	TRBJ1-1	few	CASSRDLNTEAFF	TGCGCCAGCAGCCGGGACCTGAACACTGAAGCTTTCTTT
TRBD1	TRBV7-2	TRBJ1-2	-	CASSLATGGGRTGYTF	TGTGCCAGCAGCTTAGCAACAGGGGGAGGGAGGACAGGCTACACCTTC
-	TRBV6-2/TRBV6-3	TRBJ1-2	-	CASRPNGQDGYTF	TGTGCCAGCAGACCCAACGGACAAGATGGCTACACCTTC
TRBD1	TRBV5-5	TRBJ2-2	-	CASSVFDRDTGELFF	TGTGCCAGCAGCGTTTTTGACAGGGACACCGGGGAGCTGTTTTTT
-	TRBV20-1	TRBJ2-3	many	CSAESTDTQYF	TGCAGTGCGGAGAGCACAGATACGCAGTATTTT
-	TRBV4-2	TRBJ1-5	-	CASSQSENQPQHF	TGTGCCAGCAGCCAATCGGAGAATCAGCCCCAGCATTTT
TRBD1	TRBV2	TRBJ1-5	-	CASGQGWWGNQPQHF	TGTGCCAGCGGACAGGGGTGGTGGGGTAATCAGCCCCAGCATTTT
TRBD2	TRBV7-9	TRBJ2-1	-	CASNSGGTYNEQFF	TGTGCCAGCAATAGCGGGGGCACCTACAATGAGCAGTTCTTC
-	TRBV2	TRBJ2-3	-	CASKLDGGSTDTQYF	TGTGCCAGCAAGCTCGACGGGGGAAGCACAGATACGCAGTATTTT
-	TRBV5-5	TRBJ2-1	few	CASSLREVVSYNEQFF	TGTGCCAGCAGCCTCAGGGAGGTAGTCTCCTACAATGAGCAGTTCTTC
-	TRBV12-3/TRBV12-4	TRBJ2-1	few	CASSLDARYNEQFF	TGTGCCAGCAGTTTGGACGCCCGCTACAATGAGCAGTTCTTC
TRBD2	TRBV10-3	TRBJ2-1	-	CAVLAGGAAHTNEQFF	TGTGCCGTACTAGCGGGGGGTGCCGCACACACCAATGAGCAGTTCTTC
TRBD2	TRBV12-3/TRBV12-4	TRBJ2-3	many	CASSSRTSGDTDTQYF	TGTGCCAGCAGTTCTCGGACTAGCGGGGACACAGATACGCAGTATTTT
-	TRBV6-5	TRBJ2-7	-	CASSYGRGPYEQYF	TGTGCCAGCAGTTACGGCAGGGGCCCCTACGAGCAGTACTTC
-	TRBV18	TRBJ2-5	few	CASSPQDETQYF	TGTGCCAGCTCACCACAAGACGAGACCCAGTACTTC
-	TRBV6-5	TRBJ1-5	-	CATSGRGRQPQHF	TGTGCCACGTCTGGGCGGGGTAGACAGCCCCAGCATTTT
TRBD1	TRBV2	TRBJ1-5	-	CATNRDRNQPQHF	TGTGCCACGAACCGGGACAGAAATCAGCCCCAGCATTTT
-	TRBV12-3/TRBV12-4	TRBJ1-1	many	CASRSGTNTEAFF	TGTGCCAGCAGGAGTGGGACGAACACTGAAGCTTTCTTT
-	TRBV7-2	TRBJ2-5	many	CASSLAQGSRETQYF	TGTGCCAGCAGCTTAGCGCAAGGGTCGAGGGAGACCCAGTACTTC
TRBD1	TRBV12-3/TRBV12-4	TRBJ2-5	few	CASSLRFWTGGKETQYF	TGTGCCAGCAGTTTACGTTTTTGGACAGGGGGCAAGGAGACCCAGTACTTC
-	TRBV4-1	TRBJ1-5	-	CASSRSGEQPQHF	TGCGCCAGCAGCCGGTCGGGAGAACAGCCCCAGCATTTT
-	TRBV7-9	TRBJ2-7	-	CASGEWYEQYF	TGTGCCAGCGGCGAGTGGTACGAGCAGTACTTC
TRBD1	TRBV20-1	TRBJ1-6	-	CSASPPGQGYSPLHF	TGCAGTGCTAGCCCTCCGGGACAGGGGTATTCACCCCTCCACTTT
-	TRBV4-1	TRBJ1-2	-	CASSHEFQRSGGYTF	TGCGCCAGCAGCCATGAGTTCCAGAGAAGTGGAGGCTACACCTTC
TRBD1	TRBV18	TRBJ1-2	-	CASSQPDRGLDYGYTF	TGTGCCAGCTCACAACCGGACAGGGGGTTGGACTATGGCTACACCTTC
-	TRBV20-1	TRBJ2-1	few	CSVPSVYNEQFF	TGCAGTGTCCCGAGCGTCTACAATGAGCAGTTCTTC
-	TRBV5-1	TRBJ1-4	-	CASSLEQEGEKLFF	TGCGCCAGCAGCTTGGAACAGGAGGGTGAAAAACTGTTTTTT
-	TRBV18	TRBJ1-5	-	CASSYRASNQPQHF	TGTGCCAGCTCATACCGGGCGAGCAATCAGCCCCAGCATTTT
-	TRBV5-1	TRBJ1-2	few	CASSFEVSGDGYTF	TGCGCCAGCAGCTTCGAGGTCTCCGGCGATGGCTACACCTTC
-	TRBV6-2/TRBV6-3	TRBJ1-1	-	CASSYVTTVNTEAFF	TGTGCCAGCAGTTACGTAACGACAGTGAACACTGAAGCTTTCTTT
-	TRBV5-4	TRBJ2-3	few	CASSPRQAADTQYF	TGTGCCAGCAGTCCTCGGCAGGCAGCGGATACGCAGTATTTT
-	TRBV12-3/TRBV12-4	TRBJ1-4	-	CASSLGGSIGEKLFF	TGTGCCAGCAGTTTAGGGGGTTCAATTGGTGAAAAACTGTTTTTT
-	TRBV5-1	TRBJ2-2	-	CASSLVGRAGTGELFF	TGCGCCAGCAGCTTGGTCGGCAGGGCTGGCACCGGGGAGCTGTTTTTT
TRBD2	TRBV29-1	TRBJ2-5	many	CSVNLAGGAYKGTQYF	TGCAGCGTTAATCTAGCGGGGGGCGCTTATAAGGGGACCCAGTACTTC
-	TRBV7-9	TRBJ1-4	-	CASSPTVTNEKLFF	TGTGCCAGCAGCCCGACAGTCACTAATGAAAAACTGTTTTTT
-	TRBV7-9	TRBJ1-2	-	CASSKTAYGYTF	TGTGCCAGCAGCAAGACAGCTTATGGCTACACCTTC
-	TRBV20-1	TRBJ2-5	few	CSARDQRVTQYF	TGCAGTGCTAGAGATCAGCGGGTGACCCAGTACTTC
-	TRBV7-9	TRBJ1-1	-	CASSSLTAILTEAFF	TGTGCCAGCAGCTCTTTAACAGCTATTCTCACTGAAGCTTTCTTT
-	TRBV6-5	TRBJ1-2	few	CASSYSGLETNYGYTF	TGTGCCAGCAGTTACTCGGGGCTCGAGACTAACTATGGCTACACCTTC
-	TRBV5-1	TRBJ2-1	-	CASSRAGPTNEQFF	TGCGCCAGCAGCAGGGCCGGGCCCACCAATGAGCAGTTCTTC
-	TRBV14	TRBJ1-1	few	CASSRSLNTEAFF	TGTGCCAGCAGCCGTTCATTGAACACTGAAGCTTTCTTT
-	TRBV5-1	TRBJ2-1	-	CASSTDWGNEQFF	TGCGCCAGCAGCACGGACTGGGGGAATGAGCAGTTCTTC
TRBD1	TRBV7-2	TRBJ2-7	-	CASRSDRGRSRQYF	TGTGCCAGCAGGTCGGACAGGGGGCGATCTCGGCAGTACTTC
-	TRBV5-1	TRBJ1-5	-	CASSLVAGENQPQHF	TGCGCCAGCAGCTTGGTAGCAGGGGAGAATCAGCCCCAGCATTTT
-	TRBV7-9	TRBJ1-1	few	CASTRTGGMWTEAFF	TGTGCCAGCACCCGGACGGGGGGAATGTGGACTGAAGCTTTCTTT
-	TRBV7-9	TRBJ2-3	-	CASSGGAGSTDTQYF	TGTGCCAGCAGCGGAGGGGCGGGGAGCACAGATACGCAGTATTTT